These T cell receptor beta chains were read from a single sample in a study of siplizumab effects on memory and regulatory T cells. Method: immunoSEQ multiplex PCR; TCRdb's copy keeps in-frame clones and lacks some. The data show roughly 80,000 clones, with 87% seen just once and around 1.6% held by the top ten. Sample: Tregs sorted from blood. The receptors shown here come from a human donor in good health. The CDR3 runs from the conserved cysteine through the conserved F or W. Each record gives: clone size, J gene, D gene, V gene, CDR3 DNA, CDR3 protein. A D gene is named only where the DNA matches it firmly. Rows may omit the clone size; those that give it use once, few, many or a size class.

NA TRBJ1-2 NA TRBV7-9 TGTGCCAGCAGCCTAGACCCTTACGGCTATGGCTACACCTTC CASSLDPYGYGYTF
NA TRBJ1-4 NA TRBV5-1 TGCGCCAGCAGCTTGGCCAGGGAAAGCCTATGGGGTGAAAAACTGTTTTTT CASSLARESLWGEKLFF
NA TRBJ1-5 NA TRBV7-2 TGTGCCAGCAGCTTAAACACAGGAGGAAATCAGCCCCAGCATTTT CASSLNTGGNQPQHF
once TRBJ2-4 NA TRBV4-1 TGCGCCAGCAGCCACAGAATACTAGCCAAAAACATTCAGTACTTC CASSHRILAKNIQYF
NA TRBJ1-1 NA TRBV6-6 TGTGCCACGGAAACAGGGACTGAAGCTTTCTTT CATETGTEAFF
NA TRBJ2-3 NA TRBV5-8 TGTGCCAGCAGCTTGGCTGGGTTGGGAGATACGCAGTATTTT CASSLAGLGDTQYF
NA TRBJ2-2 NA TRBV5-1 TGCGCCAGCAGCTTGGTTGCCGGGCTCGAGGGGACCGGGGAGCTGTTTTTT CASSLVAGLEGTGELFF
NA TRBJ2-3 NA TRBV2 TGTGCCAGCGGGGGAGATGCAGATACGCAGTATTTT CASGGDADTQYF
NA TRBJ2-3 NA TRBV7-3 TGTGCCAGTAAACGGGGTCAAAAATCAGATACGCAGTATTTT CASKRGQKSDTQYF
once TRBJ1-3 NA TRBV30 TGTGCCTCTCAGTTCAGGGGACCCCTCGACTCTGGAAACACCATATATTTT CASQFRGPLDSGNTIYF
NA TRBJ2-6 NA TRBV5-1 TGCGCCAGCAAGTCTGGGGCCAACGTCCTGACTTTC CASKSGANVLTF
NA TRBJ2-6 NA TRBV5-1 TGCGCCAGCAGCTCCGGAGGCGGGTCCTCTGGGGCCAACGTCCTGACTTTC CASSSGGGSSGANVLTF
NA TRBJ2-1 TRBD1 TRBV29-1 TGCAGCTGTCGTCGGCAACCCGGGACAGGGGGCTACAATGAGCAGTTCTTC CSCRRQPGTGGYNEQFF
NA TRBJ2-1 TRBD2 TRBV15 TGTGCCACCAGCAGAGGACTAGCGGGAAATGAGCAGTTCTTC CATSRGLAGNEQFF
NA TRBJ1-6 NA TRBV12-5 TGTGCTAGTGGTTTAGGGGGGGATTCACCCCTCCACTTT CASGLGGDSPLHF
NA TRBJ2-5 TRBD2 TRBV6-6 TGTGCCAGCAAGGGTAGCGGGTCGCGAGAGACCCAGTACTTC CASKGSGSRETQYF
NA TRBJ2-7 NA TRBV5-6 TGTGCCAGCAGCCCCGGGGCAGCTAGCTCCTACGAGCAGTACTTC CASSPGAASSYEQYF
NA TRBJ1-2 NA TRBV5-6 TGTGCCAGCAGCTTGGCGGGTGGCTACACCTTC CASSLAGGYTF
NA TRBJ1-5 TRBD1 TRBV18 TGTGCCAGCTCACCCTCACAGGGGGCAGGCAATCAGCCCCAGCATTTT CASSPSQGAGNQPQHF
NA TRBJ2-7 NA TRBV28 TGTGCCAGCAGTTTAAACTACGAGCAGTACTTC CASSLNYEQYF
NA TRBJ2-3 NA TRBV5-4 TGTGCCAGCAGCCAACAGGGCACAGATACGCAGTATTTT CASSQQGTDTQYF
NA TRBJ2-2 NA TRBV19 TGTGCCAGTAGGGTAGAGACCGGGGAGCTGTTTTTT CASRVETGELFF
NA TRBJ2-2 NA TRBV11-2 TGTGCCAGCAGCAAAAGCGTGTCCAGGGGAGTGCCCGGGGAGCTGTTTTTT CASSKSVSRGVPGELFF
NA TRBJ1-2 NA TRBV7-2 TGTGCCAGCAGCCCCGGGCCACTCGATGGCTACACCTTC CASSPGPLDGYTF
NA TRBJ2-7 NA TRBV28 TGTGCCAGCAGTTTGGGGCAATACGAGCAGTACTTC CASSLGQYEQYF
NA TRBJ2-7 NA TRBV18 TGTGCCAGCTCCCTAAATACAGGGACCTACGAGCAGTACTTC CASSLNTGTYEQYF
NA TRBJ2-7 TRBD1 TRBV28 TGTGCCAGCAGTTCCCCCGGGACAGCCTCCTACGAGCAGTACTTC CASSSPGTASYEQYF
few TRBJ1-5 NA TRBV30 TGTGCCTGGAGCGGGGGCGGAGGAGGCAATCAGCCCCAGCATTTT CAWSGGGGGNQPQHF
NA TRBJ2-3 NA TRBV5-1 TGCGCCAGCAGCTCCACAGGGTTTGGAACAGATACGCAGTATTTT CASSSTGFGTDTQYF
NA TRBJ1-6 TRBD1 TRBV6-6 TGTGCCAGCAGTTGGGACAGAAGCTCCTATAATTCACCCCTCCACTTT CASSWDRSSYNSPLHF
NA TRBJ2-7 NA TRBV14 TGTGCCAGCAGCCAAAAGTCCTACGAGCAGTACTTC CASSQKSYEQYF
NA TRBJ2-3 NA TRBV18 TGTGCCAGCTCACCACGAGACACAGATACGCAGTATTTT CASSPRDTDTQYF
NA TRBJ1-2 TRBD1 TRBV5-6 TGTGCCAGCAGTAACAGGGGGCGAAACTATGGCTACACCTTC CASSNRGRNYGYTF
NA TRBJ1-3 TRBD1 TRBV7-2 TGTGCCAGCAGCTTATCAGGGACAGGGGCTGGAAACACCATATATTTT CASSLSGTGAGNTIYF
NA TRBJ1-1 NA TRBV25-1 TGTGCCAGCAGGGGGGTGACACCCCTGAACACTGAAGCTTTCTTT CASRGVTPLNTEAFF
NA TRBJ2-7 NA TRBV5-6 TGTGCCAGCAGCTTCTACGGAGGAGGATCCTCAAGCTCCTACGAGCAGTACTTC CASSFYGGGSSSSYEQYF
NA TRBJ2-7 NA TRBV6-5 TGTGCCAGCATTCGGGGTTCCTCTGAGTACTTC CASIRGSSEYF
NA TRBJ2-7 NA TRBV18 TGTGCCAGCTCACCGAGGGGACACGATTCTGAGCAGTACTTC CASSPRGHDSEQYF
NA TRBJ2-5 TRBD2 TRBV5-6 TGTGCCAGCAGCCCCTTTATAGCGGGGGGCCAAGAGACCCAGTACTTC CASSPFIAGGQETQYF
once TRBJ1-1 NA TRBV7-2 TGTGCCAGCAGGACCTTGAGGGCGCGCACTGAAGCTTTCTTT CASRTLRARTEAFF
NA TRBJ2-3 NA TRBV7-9 TGTGCCAGCAGCGCCCAGGGGTATACGCAGTATTTT CASSAQGYTQYF